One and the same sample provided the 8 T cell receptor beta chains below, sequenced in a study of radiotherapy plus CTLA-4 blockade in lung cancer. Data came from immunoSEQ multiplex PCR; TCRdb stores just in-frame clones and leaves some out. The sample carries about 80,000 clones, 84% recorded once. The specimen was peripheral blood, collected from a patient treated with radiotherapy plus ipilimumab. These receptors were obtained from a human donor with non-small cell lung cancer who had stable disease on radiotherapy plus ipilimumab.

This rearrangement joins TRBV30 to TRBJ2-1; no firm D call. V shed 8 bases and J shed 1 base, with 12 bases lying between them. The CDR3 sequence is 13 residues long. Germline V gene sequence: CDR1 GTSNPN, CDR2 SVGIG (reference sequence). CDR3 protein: CAGRPFSYNEQFF. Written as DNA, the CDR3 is TGTGCCGGCCGGCCCTTTTCCTACAATGAGCAGTTCTTC.

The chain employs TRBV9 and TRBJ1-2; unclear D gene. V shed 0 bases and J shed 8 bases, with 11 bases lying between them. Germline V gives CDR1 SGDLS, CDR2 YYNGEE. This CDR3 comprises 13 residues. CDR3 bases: TGTGCCAGCAGCGTAGACCCCGGTGGCGGCTACACCTTC. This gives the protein CASSVDPGGGYTF.

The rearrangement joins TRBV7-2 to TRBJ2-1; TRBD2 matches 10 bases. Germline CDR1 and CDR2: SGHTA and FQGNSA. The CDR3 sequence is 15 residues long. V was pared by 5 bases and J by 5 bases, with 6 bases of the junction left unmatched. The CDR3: CASSRGTSENNEQFF. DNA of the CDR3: TGTGCCAGCAGCCGCGGGACTAGCGAAAACAATGAGCAGTTCTTC.

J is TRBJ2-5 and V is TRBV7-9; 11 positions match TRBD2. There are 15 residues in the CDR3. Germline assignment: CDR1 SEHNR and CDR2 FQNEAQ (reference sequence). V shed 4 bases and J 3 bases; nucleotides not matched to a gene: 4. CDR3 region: CASSYSGGAKETQYF. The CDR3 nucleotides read TGTGCCAGCAGCTATAGCGGGGGGGCGAAAGAGACCCAGTACTTC.

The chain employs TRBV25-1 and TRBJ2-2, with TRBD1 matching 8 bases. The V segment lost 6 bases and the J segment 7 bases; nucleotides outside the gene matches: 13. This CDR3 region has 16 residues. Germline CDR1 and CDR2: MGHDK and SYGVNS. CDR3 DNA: TGTGCCAGCAGCCCCTCGGGCAGGGGGCTTAGCGGGGAGCTGTTTTTT. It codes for CASSPSGRGLSGELFF.

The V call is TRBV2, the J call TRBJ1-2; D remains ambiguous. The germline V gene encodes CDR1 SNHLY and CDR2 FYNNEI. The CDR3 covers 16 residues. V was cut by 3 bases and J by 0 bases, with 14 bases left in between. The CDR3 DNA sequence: TGTGCCAGCAGTGAGACGTGGGTCAAAGCTAACTATGGCTACACCTTC. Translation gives CASSETWVKANYGYTF.

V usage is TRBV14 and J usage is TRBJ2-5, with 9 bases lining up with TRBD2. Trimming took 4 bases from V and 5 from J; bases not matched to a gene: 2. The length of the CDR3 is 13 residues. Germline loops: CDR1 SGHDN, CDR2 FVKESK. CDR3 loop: CASSRGLAETQYF. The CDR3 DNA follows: TGTGCCAGCAGCCGAGGACTAGCGGAGACCCAGTACTTC.

Here the CDR3 reads CAISVDPKSYEQYF. CDR3 DNA: TGTGCCATCAGTGTCGACCCTAAATCCTACGAGCAGTACTTC. The chain combines TRBV10-3 with TRBJ2-7; D call uncertain. Germline lookup yields CDR1 ENHRY and CDR2 SYGVKD. CDR3 length: 14 residues. Trimming left V 4 bases short and J 1 base short, with 11 bases between.